This T cell receptor beta chain appears in the sequencing data of a study of breast tumors, draining lymph nodes, adjacent tissues. Germline V gene sequence: CDR1 SSHAT, CDR2 FNYEAQ (reference sequence). The CDR3 has 16 amino acids. Axillary draining lymph nodes of breast cancer patients supplied the node samples. This clonotype was counted once. In TCRdb, the multiplex PCR reads were re-called with MiXCR into one record per CDR3 protein. This sample yields 200,000 to 250,000 distinct CDR3 sequences, of which around 35% are seen a single time; approximately 3.5% belongs to the top ten. The sample consisted of axillary lymph node tissue. The chain carries TRBV7-7 and TRBJ2-3, with 8 bases fitting TRBD2. The clonotype comes from a female donor with breast cancer. Some clones in this sample may be carry-over from other donors' samples. The CDR3 sequence is CATLQRRGAHTDTQYF. The CDR3 DNA reads as TGTGCTACCTTACAACGGCGGGGGGCCCACACAGATACGCAGTATTTT.